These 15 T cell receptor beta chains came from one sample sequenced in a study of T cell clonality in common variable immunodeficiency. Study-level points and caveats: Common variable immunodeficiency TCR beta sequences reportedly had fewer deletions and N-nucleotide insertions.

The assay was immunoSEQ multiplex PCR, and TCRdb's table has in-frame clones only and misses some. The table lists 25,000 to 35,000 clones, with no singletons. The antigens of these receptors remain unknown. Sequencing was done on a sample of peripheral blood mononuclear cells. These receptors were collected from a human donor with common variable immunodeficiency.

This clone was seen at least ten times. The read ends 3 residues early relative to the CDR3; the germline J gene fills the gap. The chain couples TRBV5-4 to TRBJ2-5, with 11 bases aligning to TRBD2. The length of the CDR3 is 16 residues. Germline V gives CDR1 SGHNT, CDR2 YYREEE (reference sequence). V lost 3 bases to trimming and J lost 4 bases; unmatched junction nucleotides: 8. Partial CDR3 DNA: TGTGCCAGCAGCTCCGAATTAGCGGGGGGGGGAGAGACC. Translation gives CASSSELAGGGET. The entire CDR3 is CASSSELAGGGETQYF.

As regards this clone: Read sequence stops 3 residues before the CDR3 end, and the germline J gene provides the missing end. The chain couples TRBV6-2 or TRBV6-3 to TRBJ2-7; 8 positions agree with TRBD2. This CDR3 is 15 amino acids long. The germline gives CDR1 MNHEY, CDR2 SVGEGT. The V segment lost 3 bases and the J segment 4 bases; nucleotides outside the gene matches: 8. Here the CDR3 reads CASSYSSSGGYEQYF. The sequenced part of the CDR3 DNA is TGTGCCAGCAGTTATTCCTCCAGCGGGGGTTACGAG.

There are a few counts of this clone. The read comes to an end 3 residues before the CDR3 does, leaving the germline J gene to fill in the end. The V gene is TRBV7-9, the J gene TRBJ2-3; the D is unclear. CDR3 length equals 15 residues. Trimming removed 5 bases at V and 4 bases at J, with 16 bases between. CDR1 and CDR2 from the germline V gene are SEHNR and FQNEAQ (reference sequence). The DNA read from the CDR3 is TGTGCCAGCAGCCAGAGATTGCTAGATGCAGATACG. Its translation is CASSQRLLDADT. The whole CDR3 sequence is CASSQRLLDADTQYF.

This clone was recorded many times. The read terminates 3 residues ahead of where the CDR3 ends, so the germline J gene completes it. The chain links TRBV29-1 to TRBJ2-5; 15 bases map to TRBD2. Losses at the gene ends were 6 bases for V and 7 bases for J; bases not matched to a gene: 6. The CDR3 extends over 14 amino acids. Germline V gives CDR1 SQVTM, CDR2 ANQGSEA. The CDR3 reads CSVTGTSGGRTQYF. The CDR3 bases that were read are TGCAGCGTGACCGGGACTAGCGGGGGGAGGACC.

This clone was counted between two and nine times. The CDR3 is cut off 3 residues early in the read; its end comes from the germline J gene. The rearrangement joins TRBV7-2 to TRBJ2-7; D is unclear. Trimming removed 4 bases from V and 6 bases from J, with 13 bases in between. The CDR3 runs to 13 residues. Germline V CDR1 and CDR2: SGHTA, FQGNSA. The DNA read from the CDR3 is TGTGCCAGCAGCTCCCGCCTAGAGACCGAG. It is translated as CASSSRLETE. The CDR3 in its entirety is CASSSRLETEQYF.

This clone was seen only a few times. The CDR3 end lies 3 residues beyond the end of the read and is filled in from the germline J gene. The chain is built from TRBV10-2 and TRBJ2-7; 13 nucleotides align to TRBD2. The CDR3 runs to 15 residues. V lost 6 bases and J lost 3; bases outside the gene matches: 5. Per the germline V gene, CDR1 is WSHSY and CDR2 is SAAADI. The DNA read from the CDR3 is TGCGCCAGCAGGGATGGGACTAGCGGGAACTACGAG. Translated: CASRDGTSGNYE. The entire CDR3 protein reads CASRDGTSGNYEQYF.

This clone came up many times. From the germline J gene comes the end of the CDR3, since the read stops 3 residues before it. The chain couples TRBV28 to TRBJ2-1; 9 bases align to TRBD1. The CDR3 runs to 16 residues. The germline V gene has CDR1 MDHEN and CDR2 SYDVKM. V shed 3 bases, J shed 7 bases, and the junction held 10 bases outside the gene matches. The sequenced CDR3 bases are TGTGCCAGCAGTTTGGGCGGGACAGGGTCAGAAAATGAG. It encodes CASSLGGTGSENE. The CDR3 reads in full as CASSLGGTGSENEQFF.

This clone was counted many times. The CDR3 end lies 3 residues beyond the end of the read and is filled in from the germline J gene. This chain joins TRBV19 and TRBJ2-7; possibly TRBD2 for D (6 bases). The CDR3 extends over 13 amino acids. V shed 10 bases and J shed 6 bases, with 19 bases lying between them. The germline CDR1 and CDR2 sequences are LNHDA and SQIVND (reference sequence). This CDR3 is CATLAWLAVEQYF. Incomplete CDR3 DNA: TGTGCCACTCTCGCATGGTTAGCGGTCGAG.

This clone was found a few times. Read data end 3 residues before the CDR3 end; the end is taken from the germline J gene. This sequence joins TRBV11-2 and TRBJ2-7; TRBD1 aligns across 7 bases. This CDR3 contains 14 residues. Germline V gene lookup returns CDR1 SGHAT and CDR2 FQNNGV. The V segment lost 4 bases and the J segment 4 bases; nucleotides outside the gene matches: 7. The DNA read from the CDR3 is TGTGCCAGCAGCTACCGGACAGGAGGATACGAG. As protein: CASSYRTGGYE. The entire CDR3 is CASSYRTGGYEQYF. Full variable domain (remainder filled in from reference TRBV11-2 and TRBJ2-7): EAGVAQSPRYKIIEKRQSVAFWCNPISGHATLYWYQQILGQGPKLLIQFQNNGVVDDSQLPKDRFSAERLKGVDSTLKIQPAKLEDSAVYLCASSYRTGGYEQYFGPGTRLTVT.

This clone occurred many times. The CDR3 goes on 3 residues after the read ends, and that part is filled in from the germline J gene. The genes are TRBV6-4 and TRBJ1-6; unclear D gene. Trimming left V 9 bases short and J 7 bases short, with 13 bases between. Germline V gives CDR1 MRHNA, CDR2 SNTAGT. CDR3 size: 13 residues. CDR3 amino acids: CASQKHENSPLHF. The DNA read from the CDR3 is TGTGCCAGTCAAAAGCACGAGAATTCACCC.

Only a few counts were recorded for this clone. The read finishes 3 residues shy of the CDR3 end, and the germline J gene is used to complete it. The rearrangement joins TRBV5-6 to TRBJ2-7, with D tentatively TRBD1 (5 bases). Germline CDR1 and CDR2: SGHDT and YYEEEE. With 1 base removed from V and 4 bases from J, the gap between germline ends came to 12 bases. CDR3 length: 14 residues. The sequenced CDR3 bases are TGTGCCAGCAGCTTGAATGATGCAGGGTACGAG. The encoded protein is CASSLNDAGYE. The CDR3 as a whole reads CASSLNDAGYEQYF.

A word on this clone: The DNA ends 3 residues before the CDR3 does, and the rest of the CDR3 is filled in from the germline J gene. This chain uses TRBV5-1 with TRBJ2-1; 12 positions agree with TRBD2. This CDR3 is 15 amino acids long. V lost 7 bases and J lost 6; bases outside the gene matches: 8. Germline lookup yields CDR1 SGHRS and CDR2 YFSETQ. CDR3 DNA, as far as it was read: TGCGCCAGCTTCAGTACTAGCGGGGGGACCAATGAG. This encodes CASFSTSGGTNE. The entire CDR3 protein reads CASFSTSGGTNEQFF.

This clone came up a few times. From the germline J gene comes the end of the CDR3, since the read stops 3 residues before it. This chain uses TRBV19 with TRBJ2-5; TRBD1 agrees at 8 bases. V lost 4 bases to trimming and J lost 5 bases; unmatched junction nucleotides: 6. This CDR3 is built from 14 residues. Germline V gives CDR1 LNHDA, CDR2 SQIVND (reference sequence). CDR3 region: CASSTGQGGETQYF. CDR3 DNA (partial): TGTGCCAGTAGTACCGGACAGGGAGGCGAGACC.

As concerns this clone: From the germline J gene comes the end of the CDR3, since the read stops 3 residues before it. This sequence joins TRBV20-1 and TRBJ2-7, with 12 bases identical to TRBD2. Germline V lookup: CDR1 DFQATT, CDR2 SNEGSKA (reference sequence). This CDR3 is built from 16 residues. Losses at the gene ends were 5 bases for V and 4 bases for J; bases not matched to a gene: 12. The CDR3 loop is CSAQTPTSGGRYEQYF. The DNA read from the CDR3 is TGCAGTGCTCAGACGCCCACTAGCGGGGGGAGATACGAG.

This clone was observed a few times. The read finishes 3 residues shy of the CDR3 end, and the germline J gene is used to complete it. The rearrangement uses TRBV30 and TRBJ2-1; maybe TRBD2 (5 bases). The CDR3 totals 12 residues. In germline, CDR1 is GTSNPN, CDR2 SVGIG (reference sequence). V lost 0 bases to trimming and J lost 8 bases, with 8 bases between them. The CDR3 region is CAWSVSGDEQFF. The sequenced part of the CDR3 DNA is TGTGCCTGGAGTGTCTCCGGGGATGAG.